A selection of T cell receptor beta chains follows, all from one sample in a study of OX40 agonist ivuxolimab in advanced cancers. Generated by immunoSEQ multiplex PCR, the TCRdb table keeps only in-frame clones and is missing some. The table lists about 110,000 clones, 91% of them singletons. The source material was CD4+ or CD8+ T cells sorted from blood, sampled in a trial of the OX40 agonist ivuxolimab. The receptor source for this set is an adult with an advanced solid tumor such as melanoma, head and neck, liver or kidney cancer. Each CDR3 is given with its conserved first and last residue. A D gene is named only where the DNA matches it firmly. Size is stated for part of the rows, as once, few or many counts, or as a class when the clone is expanded.

DNA	CDR3	D	size	V	J
TGTGCCAGTAGTTTACTGCACACAGATACGCAGTATTTT	CASSLLHTDTQYF	-	-	TRBV19	TRBJ2-3
TGTGCCTGGAGTGTGGGAAACAGGGGTTACCAGCCCCAGCATTTT	CAWSVGNRGYQPQHF	TRBD1	-	TRBV30	TRBJ1-5
TGTGCCAGCCCCACTCCCGGGACAGGGGAGGGTGAAGCTTTCTTT	CASPTPGTGEGEAFF	TRBD1	-	TRBV6-1	TRBJ1-1
TGTGCCAGCCATAGAGGACAGGGGGGGGAGGGCAATCAGCCCCAGCATTTT	CASHRGQGGEGNQPQHF	TRBD1	-	TRBV6-4	TRBJ1-5
TGTGCCAGTAGGGAAATAGCGGGAGGCCAAGCCAAAAACATTCAGTACTTC	CASREIAGGQAKNIQYF	TRBD2	-	TRBV19	TRBJ2-4
TGTGCCAGCTCACCACCGAGAGGGGGGCACGATAATGAAAAACTGTTTTTT	CASSPPRGGHDNEKLFF	-	-	TRBV18	TRBJ1-4
TGTGCCAGCAGCCTACAGGGGAGCAAAAACATTCAGTACTTC	CASSLQGSKNIQYF	TRBD1	-	TRBV2	TRBJ2-4
TGCGCCAGCAGCCCGAGGCTATCCTCCTACGAGCAGTACTTC	CASSPRLSSYEQYF	-	-	TRBV5-1	TRBJ2-7
TGTGCCAGCACTACGACAGGGTCGGGCGAGCAGTACTTC	CASTTTGSGEQYF	TRBD1	-	TRBV6-6	TRBJ2-7
TGTGCCAGCAGCTTACCCCGGACAGGGGGGGATAAGGCGAATGAGCAGTTCTTC	CASSLPRTGGDKANEQFF	TRBD1	-	TRBV7-6	TRBJ2-1
TGTGCCAGCAGTTCCCCCGGGGAGGGTGGAAACACCATATATTTT	CASSSPGEGGNTIYF	-	-	TRBV28	TRBJ1-3
TGCGCCAGCAGCCTATCCGGGACTACCTCCTACGAGCAGTACTTC	CASSLSGTTSYEQYF	TRBD2	-	TRBV5-1	TRBJ2-7
TGTGCCAGCAGTGAGAACACCGGGGAGCTGTTTTTT	CASSENTGELFF	-	-	TRBV25-1	TRBJ2-2
TGTGCCAGCAAACAGGGAGAGGACTCTGGAAACACCATATATTTT	CASKQGEDSGNTIYF	-	-	TRBV25-1	TRBJ1-3
TGTGCCAGCAGTCCTCCCCGGACTAGTTCCTACGAGCAGTACTTC	CASSPPRTSSYEQYF	TRBD2	-	TRBV27	TRBJ2-7
TGTGCCAGCTCACCCACTGACGGGGCTAGTGGGGCCAACGTCCTGACTTTC	CASSPTDGASGANVLTF	-	-	TRBV18	TRBJ2-6
TGTGCCACCAGCGACGGGGGGGGCGCGGGCAATCAGCCCCAGCATTTT	CATSDGGGAGNQPQHF	-	-	TRBV15	TRBJ1-5
TGCGCCAGCAGCTTGGCCCCGACAGGGGGACTAGAAAAACTGTTTTTT	CASSLAPTGGLEKLFF	TRBD1	-	TRBV5-1	TRBJ1-4
TGTGCCAGCAGCACCCCTCGTGGGGGAAGCAATCAGCCCCAGCATTTT	CASSTPRGGSNQPQHF	-	-	TRBV28	TRBJ1-5
TGTGCCAGCAGCCGACTAGCGGCGGCCTACGAGCAGTACTTC	CASSRLAAAYEQYF	TRBD2	-	TRBV7-9	TRBJ2-7
TGTGCCAGCAGTCCTCTGGACAGGATTAACTATGGCTACACCTTC	CASSPLDRINYGYTF	TRBD1	once	TRBV25-1	TRBJ1-2
TGTGCCAGCAGCTTCAGACCCCATTCGGGCGGGAGAAGCACAGATACGCAGTATTTT	CASSFRPHSGGRSTDTQYF	TRBD2	-	TRBV7-6	TRBJ2-3
TGTGCCAGTAGTGGCTACAGGGGCTCCAATCAGCCCCAGCATTTT	CASSGYRGSNQPQHF	TRBD1	-	TRBV19	TRBJ1-5
TGTGCCAGCAGCCTAGTGGGTACGAACACTGAAGCTTTCTTT	CASSLVGTNTEAFF	-	-	TRBV27	TRBJ1-1
TGTGCCAGCGAATGGACAGGGGGCGATCACTATGGCTACACCTTC	CASEWTGGDHYGYTF	TRBD1	-	TRBV19	TRBJ1-2
TGTGCCAGCAGGGGACCGGGACAGGGGGCGGTCGAGCAGTACTTC	CASRGPGQGAVEQYF	TRBD1	-	TRBV6-5	TRBJ2-7
TGTGCCAGCAGCCCACAACCCGGGACAGCGAACACCGGGGAGCTGTTTTTT	CASSPQPGTANTGELFF	TRBD1	-	TRBV7-8	TRBJ2-2
TGTGCCAGCAGCCAAGAATGGGCGGACCCTGAAGCTTTCTTT	CASSQEWADPEAFF	-	-	TRBV14	TRBJ1-1
TGTGCTAGTGGTTTGGTTCTGACAGTGACCGGGGAGCTGTTTTTT	CASGLVLTVTGELFF	-	-	TRBV12-5	TRBJ2-2
TGTGCCAGCCGGGGGGTAGTACCCGCGGCGGGAAGGGGCACAGATACGCAGTATTTT	CASRGVVPAAGRGTDTQYF	TRBD2	-	TRBV19	TRBJ2-3
TGTGCCAGTAGTATAGACCGTCGGACTTTCACTCAGTTCTTC	CASSIDRRTFTQFF	-	-	TRBV19	TRBJ2-1
TGTGCCAGCAGCTCGGGACAGGGGGCGCTTCTGTACGAGCAGTACTTC	CASSSGQGALLYEQYF	TRBD1	-	TRBV11-3	TRBJ2-7
TGTGCCAGCAGCCGTTTGGAGGGGTATGGGGCCAACGTCCTGACTTTC	CASSRLEGYGANVLTF	-	-	TRBV7-9	TRBJ2-6
TGTGCCAGCAGTGCGGGAGGCGACTATGGCTACACCTTC	CASSAGGDYGYTF	-	few	TRBV2	TRBJ1-2
TGCGCCAGCAGCCAAGGATATGGGGGAGACGTCCTGACTTTC	CASSQGYGGDVLTF	-	-	TRBV4-3	TRBJ2-6
TGTGCCAGCAGCCAGGCCGGGACCCCCGAGGACCAGTACTTC	CASSQAGTPEDQYF	-	-	TRBV14	TRBJ2-5
TGTGCCAGCAGCGTAGGCCCGACTAGCGGGAACATAGCCAAAAACATTCAGTACTTC	CASSVGPTSGNIAKNIQYF	TRBD2	-	TRBV9	TRBJ2-4
TGTGCCAGCAGCTTAGTTGTAGGGGACAGGCCCGGGGATGGCTACACCTTC	CASSLVVGDRPGDGYTF	TRBD1	-	TRBV7-9	TRBJ1-2
TGTGCCAGCAGCTTACCGACAGGGGGCGGAGGTGGCTACACCTTC	CASSLPTGGGGGYTF	TRBD1	-	TRBV7-9	TRBJ1-2
TGTGCCAGCAGCCCCCGGACTAGCGGGAGGGGTACGCAGTATTTT	CASSPRTSGRGTQYF	TRBD2	-	TRBV7-2	TRBJ2-3
TGCAGTGCTACGGGGTGGGACGGCTACACCTTC	CSATGWDGYTF	-	few	TRBV20-1	TRBJ1-2
TGTGCCAGCTCACCAAACACAAATGAAAAACTGTTTTTT	CASSPNTNEKLFF	-	-	TRBV18	TRBJ1-4
TGTGCCAGCGACGGACAGGGCGAAGAGACCCAGTACTTC	CASDGQGEETQYF	TRBD1	-	TRBV28	TRBJ2-5
TGCAGCGCCCTGACTAGCGGGAGCCCTAGCTCCTACAATGAGCAGTTCTTC	CSALTSGSPSSYNEQFF	TRBD2	-	TRBV29-1	TRBJ2-1
TGTGCCAGCGACGTTGCCTCCGAGCAGTACTTC	CASDVASEQYF	-	-	TRBV6-1	TRBJ2-7
TGTGCCAGCAGCTTCTTAACCTCTGGAAACACCATATATTTT	CASSFLTSGNTIYF	-	-	TRBV5-6	TRBJ1-3
TGTGCCAGCAGCTTTACTGGACAGATTGAAGCTTTCTTT	CASSFTGQIEAFF	-	-	TRBV5-5	TRBJ1-1
TGTGCCATCAGTGATTCAGGGACCTCCTCCTACAATGAGCAGTTCTTC	CAISDSGTSSYNEQFF	-	-	TRBV10-3	TRBJ2-1
TGTGCCATCAGTGAGAGATCCAGCGGGAATCAGCCCCAGCATTTT	CAISERSSGNQPQHF	-	-	TRBV10-3	TRBJ1-5
TGTGCCAGCAGCTGGAAGGGTCGTCCGGACTACGAGCAGTACTTC	CASSWKGRPDYEQYF	-	-	TRBV5-4	TRBJ2-7
TGTGCCAGCAGCTTAGGTGGCGGGGCTACCTACAATGAGCAGTTCTTC	CASSLGGGATYNEQFF	-	-	TRBV7-2	TRBJ2-1
TGTGCCAGCAGCTTAGGGGGCGGGACGGTCTATGGCTACACCTTC	CASSLGGGTVYGYTF	-	-	TRBV7-2	TRBJ1-2
TGTGCCAGCAGAGAGGATGGCACAGATACGCAGTATTTT	CASREDGTDTQYF	-	-	TRBV6-5	TRBJ2-3
TGTGCCAGCAGCTGGACTAGCGGGAGTCCCGAGCAGTACTTC	CASSWTSGSPEQYF	TRBD2	-	TRBV7-3	TRBJ2-7
TGTGCCAGCAGTTTTAGGGACCGATCCTACGAGCAGTACTTC	CASSFRDRSYEQYF	-	-	TRBV28	TRBJ2-7
TGCGCCAGCAGTGATGAAACAGGGGTCACTGAAGCTTTCTTT	CASSDETGVTEAFF	TRBD1	-	TRBV10-1	TRBJ1-1
TGTGCCAGCAAGGCGGGAGTTGTCACAGATACGCAGTATTTT	CASKAGVVTDTQYF	TRBD2	-	TRBV6-1	TRBJ2-3
TGTGCCAGCAGCTTAATAGCTAGCGGGGTATCCTACGAGCAGTACTTC	CASSLIASGVSYEQYF	TRBD2	-	TRBV7-2	TRBJ2-7
TGTGCCAGCAGCTTACCGGGAGGCTCCTACGAGCAGTACTTC	CASSLPGGSYEQYF	TRBD2	-	TRBV13	TRBJ2-7